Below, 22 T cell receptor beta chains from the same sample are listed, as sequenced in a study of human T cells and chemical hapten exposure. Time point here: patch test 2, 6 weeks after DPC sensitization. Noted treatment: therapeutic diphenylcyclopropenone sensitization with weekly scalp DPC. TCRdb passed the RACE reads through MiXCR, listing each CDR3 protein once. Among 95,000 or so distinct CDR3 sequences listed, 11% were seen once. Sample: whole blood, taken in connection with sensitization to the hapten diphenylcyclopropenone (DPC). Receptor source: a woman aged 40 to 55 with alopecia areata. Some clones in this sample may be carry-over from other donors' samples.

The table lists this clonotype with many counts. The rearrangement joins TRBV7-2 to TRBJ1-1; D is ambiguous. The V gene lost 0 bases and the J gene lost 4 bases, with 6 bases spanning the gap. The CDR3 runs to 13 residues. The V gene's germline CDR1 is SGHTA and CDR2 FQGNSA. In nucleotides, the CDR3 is TGTGCCAGCAGCTTAGCGCGGGCCACTGAAGCTTTCTTT. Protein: CASSLARATEAFF.

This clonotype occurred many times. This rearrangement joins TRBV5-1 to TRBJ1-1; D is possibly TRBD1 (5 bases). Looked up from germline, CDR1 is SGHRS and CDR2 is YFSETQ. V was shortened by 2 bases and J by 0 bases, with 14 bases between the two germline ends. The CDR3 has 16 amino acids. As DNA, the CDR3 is TGCGCCAGCAGCTTTTACGGGGGAACGATGAACACTGAAGCTTTCTTT. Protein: CASSFYGGTMNTEAFF.

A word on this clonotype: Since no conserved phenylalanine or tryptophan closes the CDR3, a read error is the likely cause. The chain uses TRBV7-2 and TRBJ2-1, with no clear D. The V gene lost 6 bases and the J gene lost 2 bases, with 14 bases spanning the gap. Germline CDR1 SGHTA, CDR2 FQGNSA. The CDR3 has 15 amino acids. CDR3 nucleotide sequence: TGTGCCAGCAGGAGGTCCCCCGGGCCCTACAATGAGCAGTTCTCC. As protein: CASRRSPGPYNEQFS.

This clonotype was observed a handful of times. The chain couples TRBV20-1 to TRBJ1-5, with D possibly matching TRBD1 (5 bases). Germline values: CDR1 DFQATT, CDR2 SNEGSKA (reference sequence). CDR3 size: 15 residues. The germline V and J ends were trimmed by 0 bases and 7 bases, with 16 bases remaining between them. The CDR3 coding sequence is TGCAGTGCTAGAGATCCGAAGGGGCAGGAGCAGCCCCAGCATTTT. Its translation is CSARDPKGQEQPQHF.

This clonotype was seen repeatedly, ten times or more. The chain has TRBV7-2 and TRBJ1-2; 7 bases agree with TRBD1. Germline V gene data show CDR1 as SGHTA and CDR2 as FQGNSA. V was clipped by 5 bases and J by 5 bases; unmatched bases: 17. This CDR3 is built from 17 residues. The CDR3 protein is CASSTRGGQTGIYGYTF. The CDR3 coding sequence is TGTGCCAGCAGCACGAGAGGGGGACAGACCGGGATATATGGCTACACCTTC.

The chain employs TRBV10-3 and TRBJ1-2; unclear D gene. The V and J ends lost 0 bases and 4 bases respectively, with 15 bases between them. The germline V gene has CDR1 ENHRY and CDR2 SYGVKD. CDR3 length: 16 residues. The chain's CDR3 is CAISESSGRISYGYTF. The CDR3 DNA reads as TGTGCCATCAGTGAGTCCAGCGGGCGGATTAGCTATGGCTACACCTTC.

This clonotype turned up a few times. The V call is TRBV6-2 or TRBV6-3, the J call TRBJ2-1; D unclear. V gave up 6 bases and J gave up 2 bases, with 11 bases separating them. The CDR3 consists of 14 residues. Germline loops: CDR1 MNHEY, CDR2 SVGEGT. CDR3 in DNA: TGTGCCAGCAGCCCCCCCCAGCCCTACAATGAGCAGTTCTTC. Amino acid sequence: CASSPPQPYNEQFF.

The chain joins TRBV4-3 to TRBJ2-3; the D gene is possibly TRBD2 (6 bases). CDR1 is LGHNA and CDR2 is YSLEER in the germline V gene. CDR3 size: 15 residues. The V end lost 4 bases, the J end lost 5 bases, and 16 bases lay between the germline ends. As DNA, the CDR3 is TGCGCCAGCAGCCCCACACGGGGGAAGGTAGATACGCAGTATTTT. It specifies CASSPTRGKVDTQYF.

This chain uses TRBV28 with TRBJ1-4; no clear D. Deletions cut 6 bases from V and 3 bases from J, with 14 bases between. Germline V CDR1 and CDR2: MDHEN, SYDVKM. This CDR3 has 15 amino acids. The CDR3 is CASRTLREANEKLFF. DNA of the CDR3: TGTGCCAGCAGGACCTTACGGGAGGCTAATGAAAAACTGTTTTTT.

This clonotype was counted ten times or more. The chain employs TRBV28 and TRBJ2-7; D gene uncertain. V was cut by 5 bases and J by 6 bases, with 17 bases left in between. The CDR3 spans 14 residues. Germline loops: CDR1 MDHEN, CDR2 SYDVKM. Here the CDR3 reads CASSPTGSSREQYF. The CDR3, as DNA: TGTGCCAGCAGTCCCACCGGGTCATCCCGCGAGCAGTACTTC.

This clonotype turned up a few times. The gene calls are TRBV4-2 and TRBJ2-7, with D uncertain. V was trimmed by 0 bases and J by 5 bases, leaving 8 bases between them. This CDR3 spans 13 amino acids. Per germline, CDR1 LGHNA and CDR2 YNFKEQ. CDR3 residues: CASSQEVQDEQYF. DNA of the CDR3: TGTGCCAGCAGCCAAGAGGTCCAGGACGAGCAGTACTTC.

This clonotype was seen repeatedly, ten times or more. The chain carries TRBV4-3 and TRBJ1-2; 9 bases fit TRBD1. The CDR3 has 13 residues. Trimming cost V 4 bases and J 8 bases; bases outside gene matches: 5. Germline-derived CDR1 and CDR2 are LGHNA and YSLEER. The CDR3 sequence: CASSPTGGRGYTF. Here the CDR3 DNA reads TGCGCCAGCAGCCCCACAGGGGGCCGGGGCTACACCTTC.

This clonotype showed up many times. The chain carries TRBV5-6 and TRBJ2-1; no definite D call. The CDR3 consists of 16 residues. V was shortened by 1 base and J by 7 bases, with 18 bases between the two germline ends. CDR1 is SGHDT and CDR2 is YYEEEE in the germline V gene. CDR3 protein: CASSLSPGRPSNEQFF. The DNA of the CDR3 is TGTGCCAGCAGCTTGTCTCCCGGGCGTCCCTCGAATGAGCAGTTCTTC.

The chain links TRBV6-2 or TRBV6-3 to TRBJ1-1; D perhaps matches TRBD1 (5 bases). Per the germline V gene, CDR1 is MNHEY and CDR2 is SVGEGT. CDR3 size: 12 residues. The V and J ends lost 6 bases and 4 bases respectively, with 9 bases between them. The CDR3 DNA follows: TGTGCCAGCAGCCTAGGGGCCACTGAAGCTTTCTTT. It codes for CASSLGATEAFF.

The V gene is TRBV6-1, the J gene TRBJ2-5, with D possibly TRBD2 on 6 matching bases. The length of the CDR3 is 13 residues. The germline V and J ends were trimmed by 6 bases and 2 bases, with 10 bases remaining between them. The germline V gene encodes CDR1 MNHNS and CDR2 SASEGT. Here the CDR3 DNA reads TGTGCCAGCAGGTTGGGACTGCAAGAGACCCAGTACTTC. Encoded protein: CASRLGLQETQYF.

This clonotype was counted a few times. The CDR3 DNA reads as TGTGCCAGCTCACCAGCGACCGGGACAGGGTTGGATGGCTACACCTTC. Amino acid sequence: CASSPATGTGLDGYTF. The chain uses TRBV18 and TRBJ1-2; 9 bases agree with TRBD1. CDR3 length equals 16 residues. J gave up 6 bases and V 2 bases, and 10 bases lay outside the gene matches. The germline gives CDR1 KGHSH, CDR2 LQKENI.

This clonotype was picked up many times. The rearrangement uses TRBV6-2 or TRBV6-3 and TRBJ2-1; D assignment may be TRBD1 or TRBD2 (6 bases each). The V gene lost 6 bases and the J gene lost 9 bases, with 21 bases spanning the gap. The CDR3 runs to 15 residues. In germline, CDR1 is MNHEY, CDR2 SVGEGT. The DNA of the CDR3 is TGTGCCAGCAGACGCCCGTCCGGGGGCTTGGGTGAGCAGTTCTTC. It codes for CASRRPSGGLGEQFF.

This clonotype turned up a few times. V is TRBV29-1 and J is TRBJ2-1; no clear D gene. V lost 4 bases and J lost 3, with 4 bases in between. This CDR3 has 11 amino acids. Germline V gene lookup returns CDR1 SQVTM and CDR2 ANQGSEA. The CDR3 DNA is TGCAGCGTTGTATTCTACAATGAGCAGTTCTTC. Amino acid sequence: CSVVFYNEQFF.

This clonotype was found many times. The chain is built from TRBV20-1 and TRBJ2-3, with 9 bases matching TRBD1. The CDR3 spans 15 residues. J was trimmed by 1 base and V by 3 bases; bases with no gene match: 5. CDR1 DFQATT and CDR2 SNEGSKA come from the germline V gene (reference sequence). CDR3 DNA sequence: TGCAGTGCTAGGGACCGGGACAGGGGCACAGATACGCAGTATTTT. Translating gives CSARDRDRGTDTQYF.

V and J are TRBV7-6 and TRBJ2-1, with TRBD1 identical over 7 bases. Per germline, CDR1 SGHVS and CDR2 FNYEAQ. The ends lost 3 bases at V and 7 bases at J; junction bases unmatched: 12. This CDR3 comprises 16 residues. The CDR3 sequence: CASSFVGTAVRNEQFF. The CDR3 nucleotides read TGTGCCAGCAGCTTTGTAGGGACAGCCGTGAGGAATGAGCAGTTCTTC.

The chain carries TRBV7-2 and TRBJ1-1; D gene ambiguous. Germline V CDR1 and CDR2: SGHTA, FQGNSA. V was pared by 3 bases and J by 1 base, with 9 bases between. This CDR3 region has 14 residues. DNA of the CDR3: TGTGCCAGCAGCTTTGGGGAAAGGAACACTGAAGCTTTCTTT. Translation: CASSFGERNTEAFF.

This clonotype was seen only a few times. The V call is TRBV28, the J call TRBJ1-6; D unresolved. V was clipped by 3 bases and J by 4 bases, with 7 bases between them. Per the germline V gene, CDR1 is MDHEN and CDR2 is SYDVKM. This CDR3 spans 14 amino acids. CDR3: CASSLNGYNSPLHF. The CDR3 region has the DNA TGTGCCAGCAGTTTGAACGGGTATAATTCACCCCTCCACTTT.